This TCR beta chain is from a study of CD8 T cells in Susac syndrome (dated by TCRdb to between 2018 and 2021). For the study in its entirety: Whether CD8+ T cell activation and differentiation in Susac syndrome was antigen driven was tested using repertoire sequencing. Clonality of the CD8+ T cell repertoire was compared between over 10 healthy donors, about 14 Susac syndrome patients and around 15 multiple sclerosis patients.

The germline V gene gives CDR1 as MRHNA and CDR2 as SNTAGT. From the cysteine up to the phenylalanine, the CDR3 has a length of 14 residues. The read is trimmed to its CDR3 DNA, 42 bases read in frame from base 1. V gives up 5 bases and J gives up 0 bases, and the segment between their germline ends measures 9 bases. The research as a whole found: The TCR sequencing and HLA analysis was acknowledged to have included a relatively small number of individuals.

Notes on this clonotype: Its target antigen remains unknown. The sample holds no much larger clone one base away, and base qualities are not on file.

RNA was extracted using the RNeasy kit, and roughly 0.5 to 1 ug of the RNA was reverse transcribed with random hexamers. TCR beta CDR3 regions were amplified with the immunoSEQ multiplex PCR assay covering 54 Vbeta and 13 Jbeta segments. Bias from PCR amplification was corrected by using a synthetic template baseline for primer optimization and for computational correction. Processing in the source paper ran as follows. Reads were annotated to V, D and J genes according to IMGT and were analyzed with immunoSEQ Analyzer, with only productive sequences retained. Clonality was computed as one minus Shannon entropy normalized by log2 of the number of productive unique sequences. For each patient and control, public and private clones were evaluated among the 100 most prevalent clones. Clones were defined as Susac-specific if absent from the healthy and MS cohorts, from around 1,000 published viral clones and from other ImmuneACCESS disease sequences. TCRdb reprocessed the public reads (quality trimming at Q25 with fastp, clone calling with MiXCR) and kept in-frame beta chains. Merged by CDR3 protein, the rows form single entries marked with the most common genes and DNA. The V and J calls come from TCRdb's annotation, not from the publication. The sample table contains tens of thousands of distinct CDR3 sequences; only one count was recorded for around 94% of them. The ten largest clones take up about 0.28% of the sample.

Peripheral blood CD8+ and CD4+ T cells from healthy donors, Susac syndrome patients and multiple sclerosis patients were profiled by high-throughput TCR beta sequencing. The healthy donors served as controls matched for age and sex. CD8+ TEMRA cells were enriched by FACS, while bulk CD8+ and CD4+ T cells were purified by magnetic negative isolation. Blood was collected in EDTA tubes and processed within 24 hours, with PBMCs isolated through density gradient centrifugation. PBMCs destined for TCR sequencing were cryopreserved in liquid nitrogen and later thawed in a 37 °C water bath. A purity of at least 90% was achieved for sorted or isolated CD4+, CD8+ and CD8+ TEMRA cells.

The rearrangement combines TRBV6-4 with TRBJ2-3; TRBD2 is a possible D gene, resting on 5 matching bases. The sequencing input was CD8+ T cells from PBMCs. This sequence was found in a human donor in good health. The CDR3 loop reads CASSMTGSTDTQYF. DNA sequence: TGTGCCAGCAGTATGACGGGGAGCACAGATACGCAGTATTTT.